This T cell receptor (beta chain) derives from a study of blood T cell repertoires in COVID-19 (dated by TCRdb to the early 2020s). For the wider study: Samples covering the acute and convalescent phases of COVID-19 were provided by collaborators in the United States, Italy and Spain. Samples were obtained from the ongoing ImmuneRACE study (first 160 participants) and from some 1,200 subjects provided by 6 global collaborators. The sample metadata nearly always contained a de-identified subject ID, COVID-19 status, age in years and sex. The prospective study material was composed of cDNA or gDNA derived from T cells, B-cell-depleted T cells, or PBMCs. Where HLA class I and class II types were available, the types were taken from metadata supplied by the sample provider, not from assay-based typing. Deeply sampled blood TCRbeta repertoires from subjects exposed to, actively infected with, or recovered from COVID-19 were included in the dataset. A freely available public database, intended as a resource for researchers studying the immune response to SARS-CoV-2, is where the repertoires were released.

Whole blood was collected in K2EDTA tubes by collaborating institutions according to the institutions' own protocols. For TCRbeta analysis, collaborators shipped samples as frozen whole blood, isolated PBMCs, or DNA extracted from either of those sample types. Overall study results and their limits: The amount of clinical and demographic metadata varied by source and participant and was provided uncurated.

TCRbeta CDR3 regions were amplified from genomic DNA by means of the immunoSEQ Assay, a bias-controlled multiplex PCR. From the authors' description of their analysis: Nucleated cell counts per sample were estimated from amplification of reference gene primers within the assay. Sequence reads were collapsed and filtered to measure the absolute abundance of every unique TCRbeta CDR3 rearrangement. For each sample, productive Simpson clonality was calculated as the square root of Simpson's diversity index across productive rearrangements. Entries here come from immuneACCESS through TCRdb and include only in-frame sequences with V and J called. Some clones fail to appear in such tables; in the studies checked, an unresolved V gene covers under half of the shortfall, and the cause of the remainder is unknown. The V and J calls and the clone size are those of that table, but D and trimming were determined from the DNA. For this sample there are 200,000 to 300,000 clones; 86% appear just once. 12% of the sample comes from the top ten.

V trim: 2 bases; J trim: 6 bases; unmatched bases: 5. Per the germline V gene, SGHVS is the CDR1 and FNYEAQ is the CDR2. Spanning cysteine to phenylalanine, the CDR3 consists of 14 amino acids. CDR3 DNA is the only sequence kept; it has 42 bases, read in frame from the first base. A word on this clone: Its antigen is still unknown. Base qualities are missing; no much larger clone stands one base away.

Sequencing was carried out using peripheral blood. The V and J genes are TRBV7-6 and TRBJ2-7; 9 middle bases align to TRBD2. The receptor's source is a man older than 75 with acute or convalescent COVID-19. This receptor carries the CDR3 CASSLSSGRPEQYF. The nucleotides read TGTGCCAGCAGCTTAAGTAGCGGGAGACCCGAGCAGTACTTC. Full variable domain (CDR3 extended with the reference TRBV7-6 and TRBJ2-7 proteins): GAGVSQSPRYKVTKRGQDVALRCDPISGHVSLYWYRQALGQGPEFLTYFNYEAQQDKSGLPNDRFSAERPEGSISTLTIQRTEQRDSAMYRCASSLSSGRPEQYFGPGTRLTVT.